A selection of T cell receptor beta chains follows, all from one sample in a study of blood T cell repertoires in COVID-19. Method: immunoSEQ multiplex PCR; TCRdb's copy keeps in-frame clones and lacks some. This sample has a few hundred thousand clones, with just under 90% found just once. The specimen was PBMCs or T cells enriched from blood (not recorded which). These receptors were collected from an older woman who had recovered from COVID-19. Both conserved end residues are part of each CDR3. Not every row has a clone size; where given, it reads once, few, many or a size class.

size | J | V | CDR3
once | TRBJ2-3 | TRBV5-6 | CASSLVASGATYTQYF
- | TRBJ1-4 | TRBV19 | CASRRGQVIEKLFF
- | TRBJ2-1 | TRBV6-5 | CAWGTGTHHEQFF
once | TRBJ1-2 | TRBV27 | CASSPTGLGYNYGYTF
- | TRBJ1-1 | TRBV19 | CASSIDRRNQRTYEAFF
many | TRBJ2-5 | TRBV27 | CASSLTPYQETQYF
- | TRBJ1-1 | TRBV18 | CASSPFPGNTEAFF
- | TRBJ1-6 | TRBV19 | CASGQGLIPLHF
- | TRBJ1-4 | TRBV5-1 | CASSLGQGGEKLFF
- | TRBJ1-6 | TRBV7-9 | CASKLRQGDNSPLHF
- | TRBJ2-7 | TRBV7-9 | CASSSGVSSGSYEQYF
- | TRBJ1-2 | TRBV19 | CASSIGTGKEGYTF
once | TRBJ2-7 | TRBV28 | CASSPPGTGLYEQYF
- | TRBJ2-1 | TRBV3-1/TRBV3-2 | CASSALAGILNEQFF
- | TRBJ1-3 | TRBV3-1/TRBV3-2 | CASSQSAIRNTGNTIYF
- | TRBJ2-5 | TRBV24-1 | CATSDLGTSGSSETQYF
- | TRBJ1-3 | TRBV27 | CASSPNDRSGNTIYF
- | TRBJ2-5 | TRBV3-1/TRBV3-2 | CASSQDLRETQYF
- | TRBJ2-1 | TRBV21-1 | CASSYRGGEDNEQFF
- | TRBJ2-1 | TRBV7-9 | CASSLDEGLAQFF
- | TRBJ1-6 | TRBV3-1/TRBV3-2 | CASSVTDNSPLHF
- | TRBJ1-1 | TRBV25-1 | CASSEGTGVDEAFF
- | TRBJ1-2 | TRBV5-1 | CASSGTGGYDGYTF
- | TRBJ2-2 | TRBV3-1/TRBV3-2 | CASSQASPGELFF
- | TRBJ1-5 | TRBV7-9 | CASSLALRRGGNQPQHF
- | TRBJ2-1 | TRBV9 | CASSGRASGKNNEQFF
- | TRBJ2-1 | TRBV10-1 | CASSESQVGEQFF
- | TRBJ2-1 | TRBV28 | CASSFLLAGGGDEQFF
- | TRBJ2-1 | TRBV27 | CASRTGANEQFF
- | TRBJ2-7 | TRBV30 | CAWTLDTPGGEQYF
- | TRBJ2-1 | TRBV5-1 | CASSLVSAGDNEQFF
- | TRBJ1-5 | TRBV18 | CASSEGSNQPQHF
- | TRBJ2-1 | TRBV28 | CASNLAGAYNEQFF
- | TRBJ1-5 | TRBV19 | CASSDRLNQPQHF
- | TRBJ2-7 | TRBV27 | CASSYQGSSYEQYF
- | TRBJ1-1 | TRBV6-5 | CASSAQALNTEAFF
- | TRBJ2-7 | TRBV4-1 | CASSQEEKRGGLEQYF
few | TRBJ1-5 | TRBV10-1 | CASSEVSNQPQHF
- | TRBJ2-7 | TRBV5-8 | CASSSGLAGGEQYF
- | TRBJ1-6 | TRBV28 | CASSLGALDNSPLHF
- | TRBJ2-5 | TRBV3-1/TRBV3-2 | CASSYLAGVGETQYF